These 13 T cell receptor beta chains were all obtained from the same sample, sequenced in a study of cytomegalovirus exposure and HLA in healthy donors. The PCR was carried out with 60 Vbeta primers and 13 Jbeta primers. The method was immunoSEQ multiplex PCR; TCRdb's version includes in-frame clones alone and lacks a portion of them. This table holds tens of thousands of clones, approximately 58% found once. Sequenced input: PBMCs. All receptors come from a woman aged 45-65 years in good health and CMV-seronegative.

A few counts support this clone. The chain carries TRBV21-1 and TRBJ1-5; no check of the table's D call, TRBD1, against the DNA was made. TRBV21-1 is listed as a pseudogene. This CDR3 is 14 amino acids long. The CDR3 protein is CASSRDRASQPQHF. In nucleotides, the CDR3 is TGTGCCAGCAGCAGAGACAGGGCGAGTCAGCCCCAGCATTTT.

The chain has TRBV13 and TRBJ2-5; 9 nucleotides align to TRBD1. Germline V CDR1 and CDR2: PRHDT, FYEKMQ (reference sequence). The ends lost 5 bases at V and 7 bases at J; junction bases unmatched: 17. This CDR3 comprises 17 residues. The CDR3 DNA reads TGTGCCAGCAGCCTCATCGTCGACAGGGGGGAAGATGTGACCCAGTACTTC. Translating gives CASSLIVDRGEDVTQYF.

The rearrangement links TRBV5-1 to TRBJ1-2; 9 nucleotides align to TRBD1. J gave up 7 bases and V 2 bases, and 9 bases lay outside the gene matches. The germline CDR1 and CDR2 sequences are SGHRS and YFSETQ. CDR3 length: 15 amino acids. The CDR3 is CASSLDFTGGSGYTF. CDR3 DNA: TGCGCCAGCAGCTTAGATTTCACAGGGGGCTCTGGCTACACCTTC. The full variable domain, with the rest looked up from reference TRBV5-1 and TRBJ1-2, is KAGVTQTPRYLIKTRGQQVTLSCSPISGHRSVSWYQQTPGQGLQFLFEYFSETQRNKGNFPGRFSGRQFSNSRSEMNVSTLELGDSALYLCASSLDFTGGSGYTFGSGTRLTVV.

The chain links TRBV6-5 to TRBJ2-1, with TRBD2 matching over 7 bases. The CDR3 consists of 15 residues. Germline CDR1 reads MNHEY; CDR2 reads SVGAGI. Trimming removed 5 bases from V and 2 bases from J; junction bases left unmatched: 6. This chain's CDR3 is CASSRGSGTYNEQFF. CDR3 bases: TGTGCCAGCAGTCGGGGGAGCGGGACCTACAATGAGCAGTTCTTC.

This clone was detected only a few times. This chain joins TRBV29-1 and TRBJ2-1, with D perhaps TRBD2 (6 bases). Germline V gene lookup returns CDR1 SQVTM and CDR2 ANQGSEA. The CDR3 covers 12 residues. Trimming cost V 4 bases and J 15 bases, with 19 bases left between them. The CDR3 coding sequence is TGCAGCGTTGTAGTTTATAGCGGCCTGATGTTCTTC. As protein: CSVVVYSGLMFF.

This chain links TRBV5-1 with TRBJ2-3, with D perhaps matching TRBD2 (6 bases). This CDR3 region has 15 residues. V was shortened by 9 bases and J by 0 bases, with 17 bases between the two germline ends. Germline-derived CDR1 and CDR2 are SGHRS and YFSETQ. CDR3 region: CATRGIPDSTDTQYF. Written as DNA, the CDR3 is TGCGCCACCCGCGGGATCCCCGATAGCACAGATACGCAGTATTTT.

V and J are TRBV5-1 and TRBJ2-7, with TRBD2 identical over 11 bases. The CDR3 is 16 residues long. The germline CDR1 and CDR2 sequences are SGHRS and YFSETQ. The ends lost 0 bases at V and 3 bases at J; junction bases unmatched: 5. This chain's CDR3 is CASSLAPTSGSYEQYF. The CDR3 DNA sequence: TGCGCCAGCAGCTTGGCCCCCACTAGCGGGAGCTACGAGCAGTACTTC.

The chain is built from TRBV7-3 and TRBJ1-1; no firm D call. The V gene's germline CDR1 is SGHTA and CDR2 FQGTGA. CDR3 length: 13 amino acids. Deletions cut 5 bases from V and 1 base from J, with 8 bases between. Written as DNA, the CDR3 is TGTGCCAGCAGCCTCTATACGAACACTGAAGCTTTCTTT. Amino acid sequence: CASSLYTNTEAFF.

The CDR3 region is CASSRSSGQETQYF. The CDR3 bases are TGTGCCAGCAGTAGATCTAGCGGGCAAGAGACCCAGTACTTC. This chain uses TRBV2 with TRBJ2-5; 8 bases fit TRBD2. Germline CDR1 reads SNHLY; CDR2 reads FYNNEI. J gave up 2 bases and V 5 bases, and 4 bases lay outside the gene matches. The CDR3 spans 14 residues.

The chain is built from TRBV29-1 and TRBJ1-2; D might be TRBD1 (5 bases). The CDR3 has 11 residues. Trimming took 6 bases from V and 1 from J, leaving 6 bases between them. Germline assignment: CDR1 SQVTM and CDR2 ANQGSEA. In DNA, the CDR3 is TGCAGCGTCGGACATAACTATGGCTACACCTTC. Protein product: CSVGHNYGYTF.

This chain uses TRBV19 with TRBJ2-2, with 7 bases identical to TRBD2. The CDR3 has 14 amino acids. Germline V gene lookup returns CDR1 LNHDA and CDR2 SQIVND (reference sequence). V gave up 2 bases and J gave up 7 bases; unmatched junction bases: 4. The CDR3, as DNA: TGTGCCAGTAGTATACGGGGGGTAAACGGGGAGCTGTTTTTT. Amino acids: CASSIRGVNGELFF.

The CDR3 DNA sequence: TGTGCCAGCTCACCACCGTCGGTGAGAGATGAAGCTTTCTTT. This codes for CASSPPSVRDEAFF. V gene TRBV18 combines with J gene TRBJ1-1; no clear D gene. V was pared by 0 bases and J by 7 bases, with 12 bases between. CDR3 length equals 14 residues. From germline, CDR1 is KGHSH and CDR2 LQKENI.

V usage is TRBV15 and J usage is TRBJ1-2; the D gene is possibly TRBD1 (6 bases). V lost 0 bases and J 4 bases, leaving 12 bases between the germline ends. The CDR3 has 15 amino acids. Germline assignment: CDR1 LNHNV and CDR2 YYDKDF (reference sequence). CDR3 DNA sequence: TGTGCCACCAGCAGAGAGGGCGGACAGTTCTATGGCTACACCTTC. Translation gives CATSREGGQFYGYTF.